The rows below give T cell receptor beta chains drawn from one sample of a study of shared clonotypes between healthy human individuals. Only in-frame clones appear in the TCRdb table, and some are missing; sequencing was by immunoSEQ multiplex PCR. Among nearly 600,000 clones listed, around 95% were seen once. The specimen sequenced was naive CD8+ T cells sorted from blood. The receptors originated from a woman younger than 45 in good health. CDR3s include the opening cysteine and the closing phenylalanine or tryptophan. The D gene is left open where the match is weak. Some rows have no size entry. The others give once, few or many, or a class for an expanded clone.

J	D	size	V	DNA	CDR3
TRBJ2-2	-	once	TRBV29-1	TGCAGCGTTGAAGTATCCTTTGGCGGGGAGCTGTTTTTT	CSVEVSFGGELFF
TRBJ1-1	-	-	TRBV19	TGTGCCAGTAGTATAGCCCTTCGCCGCACTGAAGCTTTCTTT	CASSIALRRTEAFF
TRBJ2-7	TRBD2	few	TRBV28	TGTGCCAGCAGTCCCGGGACTAGCGTGCACGAGCAGTACTTC	CASSPGTSVHEQYF
TRBJ2-3	-	-	TRBV5-1	TGCGCCAGCAGCCCTACGCAGTATTTT	CASSPTQYF
TRBJ2-7	-	-	TRBV11-1	TGTGCCAGCAGTTCGACCTACGAGCAGTACTTC	CASSSTYEQYF
TRBJ2-3	-	-	TRBV6-5	TGTGCCAGCAGTTACGGTACCACCGATACGCAGTATTTT	CASSYGTTDTQYF
TRBJ2-7	-	-	TRBV7-7	TGTGCCAGCAGCTTAGGGGGGGATTACGAGCAGTACTTC	CASSLGGDYEQYF
TRBJ2-7	TRBD2	-	TRBV2	TGTGCCAGCAGTCCCACGGGACTAGCGGGAGAGGATTCCTACGAGCAGTACTTC	CASSPTGLAGEDSYEQYF
TRBJ2-7	TRBD2	-	TRBV9	TGTGCCAGCAGCGTAGGGGGGACTACCATCTACGAGCAGTACTTC	CASSVGGTTIYEQYF
TRBJ2-1	-	once	TRBV11-2	TGTGCCAGCACCAAACCCATCAGCGATGAGCAGTTCTTC	CASTKPISDEQFF
TRBJ2-1	-	-	TRBV12-5	TGTGCTAGTGGTTTGGAGGGACTGAGCTCCTACAATGAGCAGTTCTTC	CASGLEGLSSYNEQFF
TRBJ2-1	-	-	TRBV4-2	TGTGCCAGCAGCGATAAGAATGAGCAGTTCTTC	CASSDKNEQFF
TRBJ2-7	TRBD2	-	TRBV28	TGTGCCAGCAGTTCTCAACCAAGCGGGAGGTTCTCCTACGAGCAGTACTTC	CASSSQPSGRFSYEQYF
TRBJ2-7	-	few	TRBV28	TGTGCCAGCAGTTTGCTCCACTCCTACGAGCAGTACTTC	CASSLLHSYEQYF
TRBJ2-2	TRBD2	-	TRBV28	TGTGCCAGCAGTTTTCCCGGTAGCGGGAGGGGAGGCACCGGGGAGCTGTTTTTT	CASSFPGSGRGGTGELFF
TRBJ2-7	-	-	TRBV5-5	TGTGCCAGCAGCTTCTCCTCTACGGGGGTCTACGAGCAGTACTTC	CASSFSSTGVYEQYF
TRBJ2-2	-	-	TRBV9	TGTGCCAGCAGCGTAGGGGACACCGGGGAGCTGTTTTTT	CASSVGDTGELFF
TRBJ2-7	-	-	TRBV6-1	TGTGCCAGCAGTGAAAACCAGGGAGGCTACGAGCAGTACTTC	CASSENQGGYEQYF
TRBJ2-5	TRBD1	-	TRBV6-6	TGTGCCAGCAGATACGGGACAGGGGGCAAAGAGACCCAGTACTTC	CASRYGTGGKETQYF
TRBJ1-2	-	-	TRBV2	TGTGCCAGCAGAAGCTGGGGCTACACCTTC	CASRSWGYTF
TRBJ1-1	-	-	TRBV28	TGTGCCAGCAGTTCGGTTTCTGTGGGGAGAGGGTATGCTGAAGCTTTCTTT	CASSSVSVGRGYAEAFF
TRBJ2-3	-	-	TRBV19	TGTGCCAGTAGTATACAAGCGCGACTTCGCACAGATACGCAGTATTTT	CASSIQARLRTDTQYF
TRBJ2-3	TRBD2	-	TRBV4-2	TGTGCCAGCAGCCTTGGGCTAGCGGGAGTCTTTTTCACAGATACGCAGTATTTT	CASSLGLAGVFFTDTQYF
TRBJ2-7	-	-	TRBV7-3	TGTGCCAGCAGCTTGGCAGCGAACTACGAGCAGTACTTC	CASSLAANYEQYF
TRBJ2-7	-	-	TRBV7-2	TGTGCCAGCAGCGCGCTGGTTAGTTTCCACGAGCAGTACTTC	CASSALVSFHEQYF
TRBJ1-1	-	-	TRBV11-3	TGTGCCAGCAGCTTGAGAGAAGCTTTCTTT	CASSLREAFF
TRBJ1-2	-	-	TRBV6-1	TGTGCCAGCAGTGAGCTGGGGGGCTCGGTCTATGGCTACACCTTC	CASSELGGSVYGYTF
TRBJ2-2	TRBD2	-	TRBV4-1	TGCGCCAGCAGCCAGCTCATAGCGGGAGGGCCAGGCGGGGAGCTGTTTTTT	CASSQLIAGGPGGELFF
TRBJ1-1	-	-	TRBV2	TGTGCCAGCACCCTGGGGGACCGGATGGCTTTCTTT	CASTLGDRMAFF
TRBJ1-1	TRBD1	-	TRBV28	TGTGCCAGCAGCCCACCCCGGGACAGACCTGAAGCTTTCTTT	CASSPPRDRPEAFF
TRBJ2-7	TRBD1	-	TRBV28	TGTGCCAGCAGTTTGTCGGGACAGGGAAACCCCCCCTACGAGCAGTACTTC	CASSLSGQGNPPYEQYF
TRBJ2-1	-	-	TRBV11-2	TGTGCCAGCAGCCCATCCCATGAGCAGTTCTTC	CASSPSHEQFF
TRBJ2-3	TRBD1	once	TRBV27	TGTGCCAGCAGCCCCTGGACAGGGATAACAGATACGCAGTATTTT	CASSPWTGITDTQYF
TRBJ2-3	-	once	TRBV29-1	TGCAGCTCCCCCCCCGCGGAGGGCACAGATACGCAGTATTTT	CSSPPAEGTDTQYF
TRBJ2-5	-	-	TRBV19	TGTGCCAGTAGGGGAGCGGCCCAGGCAGAGGAGACCCAGTACTTC	CASRGAAQAEETQYF
TRBJ2-5	-	once	TRBV29-1	TGCAGCGTTGACGGGGGCACGAAACAAGAGACCCAGTACTTC	CSVDGGTKQETQYF